This paragraph reports one TCR beta chain. The sample originates from a study of T cell clonotyping in hematopoietic cell transplantation. Repertoires were generated with immunoSEQ multiplex PCR, while TCRdb's copy carries only in-frame clones and drops some. Of 15,000 to 20,000 clones in the sample, approximately 79% were seen once. The CDR3 consists of 15 residues. Per the germline V gene, CDR1 is MNHNS and CDR2 is SASEGT. With V trimmed by 1 base and J by 4 bases, 6 bases remained unmatched. This chain joins TRBV6-1 and TRBJ1-2; 7 bases align to TRBD1. The clonotype was recovered from a man between 60 and 75 years old in good health. Some clones in this sample may be carry-over from other donors' samples. The specimen sequenced was peripheral blood mononuclear cells. This chain's CDR3 is CASSEDRGLGYGYTF. Here the CDR3 DNA reads TGTGCCAGCAGTGAAGATAGGGGGCTCGGCTATGGCTACACCTTC.